This paragraph covers one TCR beta chain sequence. Antigen specificity is unknown. This sample is part of a study of breast tumors, draining lymph nodes, adjacent tissues. Study-wide results and limits: The data were judged consistent with most tumor T cells coming from lymph node and expanding in tumor. That most tumor T cells come from lymph nodes remained unproven.

The lymph nodes were axillary draining lymph nodes from breast cancer patients. This CDR3 spans 14 amino acids. Trimming cost V 3 bases and J 1 base, with 7 bases left between them. TCRdb passed the multiplex PCR reads through MiXCR, listing each CDR3 protein once. The sample contains around 140,000 distinct CDR3 sequences, 32% of which appear only once. The sample taken for sequencing was axillary lymph node tissue. This chain links TRBV12-3 or TRBV12-4 with TRBJ2-4; D might be TRBD1 (6 bases). This TCR came from a female donor with breast cancer. Some clones in this sample may be carry-over from other donors' samples. In nucleotides, the CDR3 is TGTGCCAGCAGTTTCCAGGGGGCCAAAAACATTCAGTACTTC. It codes for CASSFQGAKNIQYF.